Given below is one TCR beta chain in context. Its target antigen remains unknown. No per-base quality is available; no much larger clone lies one base away. The data originate from a study of blood T cell repertoires in COVID-19 (dated by TCRdb to about 2020). Study-wide context: Collaborator samples came from the United States, Italy and Spain and covered acute and convalescent phases of COVID-19. The repertoires were released in a freely available public database meant as a resource for research on the immune response to SARS-CoV-2. Deeply sampled blood TCRbeta repertoires from subjects exposed to, actively infected with, or recovered from COVID-19 were included in the dataset. Samples were obtained from the ongoing ImmuneRACE study (first 160 participants) and from about 1,300 subjects provided by 6 global collaborators. HLA class I and class II types, where available, came from metadata supplied by the sample provider rather than from assay-based typing. The sample metadata nearly always contained a de-identified subject ID, COVID-19 status, age in years and sex. The material from the prospective study consisted of cDNA or gDNA derived from T cells, B-cell-depleted T cells, or PBMCs. Broader findings and caveats from the paper: How much clinical and demographic metadata was included differed by source and by participant, and the metadata was provided uncurated.

The immunoSEQ Assay, a bias-controlled multiplex PCR, was used to amplify TCRbeta CDR3 regions from genomic DNA. The original pipeline was this. The number of nucleated cells in each sample was estimated by amplification of reference gene primers within the assay. To quantify the absolute abundance of each unique TCRbeta CDR3 rearrangement, sequence reads were collapsed and filtered. For each sample, productive Simpson clonality was calculated as the square root of Simpson's diversity index over productive rearrangements. What TCRdb holds here is the immuneACCESS table cut down to in-frame rearrangements. Part of the clones is not present; checked against another copy, under half of the missing clones reflect an unresolved V gene, and the others are unexplained. The D gene and trimming were derived from the DNA, and the V and J assignments and clone size from that table. The table for this sample lists 120,000 to 150,000 clones; 84% of them were counted only once. The ten largest account for nearly 3.5% of the sample.

At the junction V is shortened by 2 bases and J by 10 bases, with 12 bases in between. Counted from cysteine to phenylalanine, this CDR3 has 13 amino acids. Only the CDR3 DNA is retained, 39 bases long and in frame from the first base. CDR1 and CDR2 (SEHNR, FQNEAQ) derive from the germline V gene (reference sequence). Participants in the prospective study were aged about 18 to 95 years, lived in 20 to 30 United States geographic areas, and enrolled through a virtual design. Cohort assignment in the prospective study relied on participant-reported clinical history from a screening survey and a study questionnaire. In the prospective study, whole blood, serum and a nasopharyngeal or oropharyngeal swab were collected from each participant by mobile phlebotomists. Additional blood draws and questionnaires over an approximately 2-month period could optionally be provided by prospective study participants. Before DNA extraction, prospective study blood samples were shipped either frozen or at room temperature.

This clonotype was obtained from a woman in her 50s with acute COVID-19. This sequence uses TRBV7-9 and TRBJ2-1; the D gene identity is not certain. Sequencing was carried out using PBMCs or T cells enriched from blood (not recorded which). The nucleotides are TGTGCCAGCAGCTTACCACAGTTTGGGGAGCAGTTCTTC. It codes for CASSLPQFGEQFF.